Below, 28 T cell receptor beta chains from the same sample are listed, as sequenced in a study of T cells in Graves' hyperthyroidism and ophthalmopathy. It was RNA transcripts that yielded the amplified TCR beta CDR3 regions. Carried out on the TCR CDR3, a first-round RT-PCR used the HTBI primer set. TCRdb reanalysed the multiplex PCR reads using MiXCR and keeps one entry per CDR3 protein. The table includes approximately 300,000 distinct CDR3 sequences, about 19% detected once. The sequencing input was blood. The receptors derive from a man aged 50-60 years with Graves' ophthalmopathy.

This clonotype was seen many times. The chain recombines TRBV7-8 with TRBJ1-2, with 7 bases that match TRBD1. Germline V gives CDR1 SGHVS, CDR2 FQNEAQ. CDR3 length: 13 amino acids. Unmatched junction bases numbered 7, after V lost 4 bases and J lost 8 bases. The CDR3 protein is CASSWSGGGGYTF. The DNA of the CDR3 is TGTGCCAGCAGCTGGTCAGGGGGAGGCGGCTACACCTTC.

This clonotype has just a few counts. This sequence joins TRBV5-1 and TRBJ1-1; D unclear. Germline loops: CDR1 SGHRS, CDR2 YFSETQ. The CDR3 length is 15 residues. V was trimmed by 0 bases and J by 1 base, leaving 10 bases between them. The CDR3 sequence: CASSLGEGGNTEAFF. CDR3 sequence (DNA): TGCGCCAGCAGCTTGGGGGAGGGAGGGAACACTGAAGCTTTCTTT. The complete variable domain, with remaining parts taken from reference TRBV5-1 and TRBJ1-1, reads KAGVTQTPRYLIKTRGQQVTLSCSPISGHRSVSWYQQTPGQGLQFLFEYFSETQRNKGNFPGRFSGRQFSNSRSEMNVSTLELGDSALYLCASSLGEGGNTEAFFGQGTRLTVV.

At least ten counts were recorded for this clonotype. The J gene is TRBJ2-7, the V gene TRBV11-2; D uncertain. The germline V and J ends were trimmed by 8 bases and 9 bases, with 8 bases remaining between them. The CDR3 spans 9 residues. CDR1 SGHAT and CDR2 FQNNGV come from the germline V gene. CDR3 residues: CASGPPQYF. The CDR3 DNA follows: TGTGCCAGCGGCCCCCCGCAGTACTTC.

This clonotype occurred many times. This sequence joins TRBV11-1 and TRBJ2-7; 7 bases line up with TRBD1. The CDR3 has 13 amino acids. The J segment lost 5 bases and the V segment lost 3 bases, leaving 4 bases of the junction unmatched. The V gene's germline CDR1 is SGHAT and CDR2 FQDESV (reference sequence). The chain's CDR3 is CASSFTGDNEQYF. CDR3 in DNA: TGTGCCAGCAGCTTTACAGGGGACAACGAGCAGTACTTC.

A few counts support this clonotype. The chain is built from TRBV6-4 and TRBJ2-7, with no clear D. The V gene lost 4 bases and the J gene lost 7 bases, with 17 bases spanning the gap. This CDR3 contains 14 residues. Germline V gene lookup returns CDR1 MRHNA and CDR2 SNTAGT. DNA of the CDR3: TGTGCCAGCAGTGGGTATTGGCCCCGACGGGAGCAGTACTTC. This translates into CASSGYWPRREQYF.

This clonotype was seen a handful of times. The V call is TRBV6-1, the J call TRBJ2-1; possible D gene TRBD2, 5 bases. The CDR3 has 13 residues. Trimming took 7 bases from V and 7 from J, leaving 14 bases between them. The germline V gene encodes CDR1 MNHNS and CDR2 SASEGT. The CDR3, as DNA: TGTGCCAGCAACCAACTAGAAGCGAATGAGCAGTTCTTC. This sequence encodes CASNQLEANEQFF.

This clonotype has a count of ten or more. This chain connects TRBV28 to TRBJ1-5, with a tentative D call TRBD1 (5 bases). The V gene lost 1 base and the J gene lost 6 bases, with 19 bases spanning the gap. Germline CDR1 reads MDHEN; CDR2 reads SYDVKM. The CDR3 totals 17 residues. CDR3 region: CASSLFRDLYSSQPQHF. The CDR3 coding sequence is TGTGCCAGCAGTTTATTCCGGGACCTCTATAGTTCTCAGCCCCAGCATTTT.

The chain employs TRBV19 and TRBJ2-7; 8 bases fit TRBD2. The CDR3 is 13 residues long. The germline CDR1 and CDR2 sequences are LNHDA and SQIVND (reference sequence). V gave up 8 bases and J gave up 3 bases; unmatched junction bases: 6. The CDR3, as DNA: TGTGCCAGTGCTATAGCGGGACACTACGAGCAGTACTTC. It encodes CASAIAGHYEQYF. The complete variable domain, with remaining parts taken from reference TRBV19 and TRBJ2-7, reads DGGITQSPKYLFRKEGQNVTLSCEQNLNHDAMYWYRQDPGQGLRLIYYSQIVNDFQKGDIAEGYSVSREKKESFPLTVTSAQKNPTAFYLCASAIAGHYEQYFGPGTRLTVT.

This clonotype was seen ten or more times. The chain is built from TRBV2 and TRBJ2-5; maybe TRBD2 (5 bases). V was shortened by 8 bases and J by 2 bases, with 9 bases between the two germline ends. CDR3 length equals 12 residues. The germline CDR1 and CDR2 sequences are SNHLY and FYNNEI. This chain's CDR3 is CASRGPQETQYF. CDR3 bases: TGTGCCAGCCGAGGGCCGCAAGAGACCCAGTACTTC.

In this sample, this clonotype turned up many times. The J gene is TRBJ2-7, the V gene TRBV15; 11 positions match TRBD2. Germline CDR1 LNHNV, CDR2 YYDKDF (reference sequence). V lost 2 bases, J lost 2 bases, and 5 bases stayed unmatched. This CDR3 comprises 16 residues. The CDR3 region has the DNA TGTGCCACCAGCAGACCACTAGCGGGAGTGGCCTACGAGCAGTACTTC. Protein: CATSRPLAGVAYEQYF.

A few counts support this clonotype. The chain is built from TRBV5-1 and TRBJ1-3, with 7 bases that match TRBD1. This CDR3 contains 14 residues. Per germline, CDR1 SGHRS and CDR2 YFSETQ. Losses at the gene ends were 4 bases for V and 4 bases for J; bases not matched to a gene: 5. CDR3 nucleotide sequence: TGCGCCAGCAGCCCGGGACAGCAGGGAAACACCATATATTTT. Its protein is CASSPGQQGNTIYF.

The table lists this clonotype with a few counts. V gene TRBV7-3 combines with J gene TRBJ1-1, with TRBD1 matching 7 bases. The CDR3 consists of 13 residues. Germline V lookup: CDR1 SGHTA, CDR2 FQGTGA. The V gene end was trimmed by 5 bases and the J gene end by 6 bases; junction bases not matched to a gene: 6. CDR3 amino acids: CASSQGQFAEAFF. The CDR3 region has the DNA TGTGCCAGCAGCCAGGGACAGTTCGCTGAAGCTTTCTTT. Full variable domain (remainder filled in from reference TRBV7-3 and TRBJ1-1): GAGVSQTPSNKVTEKGKYVELRCDPISGHTALYWYRQSLGQGPEFLIYFQGTGAADDSGLPNDRFFAVRPEGSVSTLKIQRTERGDSAVYLCASSQGQFAEAFFGQGTRLTVV.

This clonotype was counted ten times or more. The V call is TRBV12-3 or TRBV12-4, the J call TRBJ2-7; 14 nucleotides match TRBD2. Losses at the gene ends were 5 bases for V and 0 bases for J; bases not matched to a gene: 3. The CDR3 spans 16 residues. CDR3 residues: CASSTGTSGSSYEQYF. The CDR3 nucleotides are TGTGCCAGCAGTACCGGGACTAGCGGGAGCTCCTACGAGCAGTACTTC.

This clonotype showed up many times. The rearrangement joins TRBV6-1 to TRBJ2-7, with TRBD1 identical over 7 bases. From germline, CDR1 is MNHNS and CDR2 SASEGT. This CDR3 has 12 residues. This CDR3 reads CAGWDSGYEQYF. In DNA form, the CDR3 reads TGTGCGGGATGGGACAGCGGCTACGAGCAGTACTTC.

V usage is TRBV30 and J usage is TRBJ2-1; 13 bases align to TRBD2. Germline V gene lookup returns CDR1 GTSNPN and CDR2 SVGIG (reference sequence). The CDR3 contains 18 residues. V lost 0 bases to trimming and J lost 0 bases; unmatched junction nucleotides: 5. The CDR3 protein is CAWSVLAGGRSSYNEQFF. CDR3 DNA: TGTGCCTGGAGTGTACTAGCGGGAGGGCGGAGCTCCTACAATGAGCAGTTCTTC. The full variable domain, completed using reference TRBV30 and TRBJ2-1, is SQTIHQWPATLVQPVGSPLSLECTVEGTSNPNLYWYRQAAGRGLQLLFYSVGIGQISSEVPQNLSASRPQDRQFILSSKKLLLSDSGFYLCAWSVLAGGRSSYNEQFFGPGTRLTVL.

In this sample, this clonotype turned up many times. The CDR3 protein is CASSFEGEQFF. CDR3 nucleotides: TGTGCCAGCAGCTTTGAGGGTGAGCAGTTCTTC. The V and J genes are TRBV7-9 and TRBJ2-1, with D maybe TRBD2 (5 bases). Germline V gene lookup returns CDR1 SEHNR and CDR2 FQNEAQ (reference sequence). Trimming took 3 bases from V and 9 from J, leaving 6 bases between them. The CDR3 extends over 11 amino acids.

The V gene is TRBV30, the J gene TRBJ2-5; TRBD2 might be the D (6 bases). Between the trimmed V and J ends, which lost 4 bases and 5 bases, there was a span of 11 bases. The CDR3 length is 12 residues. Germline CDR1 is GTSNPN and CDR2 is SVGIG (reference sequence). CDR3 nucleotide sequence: TGTGCCTGGATGAGACGGGGGGAGACCCAGTACTTC. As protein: CAWMRRGETQYF.

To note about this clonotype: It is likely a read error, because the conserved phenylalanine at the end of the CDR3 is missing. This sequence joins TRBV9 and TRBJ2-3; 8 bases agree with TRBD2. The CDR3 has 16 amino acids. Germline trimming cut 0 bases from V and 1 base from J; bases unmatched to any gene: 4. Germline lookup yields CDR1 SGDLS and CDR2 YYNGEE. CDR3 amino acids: CASSVGGGRRTDTQYL. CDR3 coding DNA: TGTGCCAGCAGCGTAGGGGGCGGGAGGCGCACAGATACGCAGTATCTT.

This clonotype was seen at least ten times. Here the CDR3 DNA reads TGTGCCAGCAGCTCCGGGGGGTATGGCTACACCTTC. Its translation: CASSSGGYGYTF. The chain carries TRBV3-1 and TRBJ1-2; tentatively, D is TRBD1 (5 bases). In germline, CDR1 is LGHDT, CDR2 YNNKEL (reference sequence). The CDR3 loop spans 12 amino acids. Trimming took off 5 bases at V and 5 bases at J, with 9 bases between the two ends.

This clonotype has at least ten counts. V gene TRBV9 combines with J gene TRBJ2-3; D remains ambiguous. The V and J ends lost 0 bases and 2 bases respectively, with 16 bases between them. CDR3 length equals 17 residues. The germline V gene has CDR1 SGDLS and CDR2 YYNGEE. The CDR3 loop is CASSVDPPGLLTDTQYF. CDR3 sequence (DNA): TGTGCCAGCAGCGTAGACCCCCCCGGGCTTCTCACAGATACGCAGTATTTT.

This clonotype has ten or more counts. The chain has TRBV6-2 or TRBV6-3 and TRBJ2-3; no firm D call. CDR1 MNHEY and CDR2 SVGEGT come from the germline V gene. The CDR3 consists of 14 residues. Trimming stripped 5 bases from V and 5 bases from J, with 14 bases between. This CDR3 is CASSMGPLGDTQYF. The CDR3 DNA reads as TGTGCCAGCAGTATGGGCCCCCTGGGAGATACGCAGTATTTT.

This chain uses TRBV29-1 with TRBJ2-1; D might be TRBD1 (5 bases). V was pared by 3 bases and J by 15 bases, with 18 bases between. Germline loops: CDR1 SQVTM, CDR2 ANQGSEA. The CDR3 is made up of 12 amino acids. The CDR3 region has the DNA TGCAGCGTTGATCCAGGGTCAACTTTTTGGTTCTTC. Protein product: CSVDPGSTFWFF.

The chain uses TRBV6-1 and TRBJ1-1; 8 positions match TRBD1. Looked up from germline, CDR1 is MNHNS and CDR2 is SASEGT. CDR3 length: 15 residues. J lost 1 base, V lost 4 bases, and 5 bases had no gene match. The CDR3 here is CASSGTGTGNTEAFF. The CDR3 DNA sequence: TGTGCCAGCAGTGGTACCGGGACAGGGAACACTGAAGCTTTCTTT.

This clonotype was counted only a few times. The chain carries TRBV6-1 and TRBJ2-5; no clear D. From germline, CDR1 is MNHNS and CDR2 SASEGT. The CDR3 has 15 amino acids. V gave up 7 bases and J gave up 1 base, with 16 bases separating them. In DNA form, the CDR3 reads TGTGCCAGCACTCGCCGGGCCGTGGGCCAAGAGACCCAGTACTTC. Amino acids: CASTRRAVGQETQYF.

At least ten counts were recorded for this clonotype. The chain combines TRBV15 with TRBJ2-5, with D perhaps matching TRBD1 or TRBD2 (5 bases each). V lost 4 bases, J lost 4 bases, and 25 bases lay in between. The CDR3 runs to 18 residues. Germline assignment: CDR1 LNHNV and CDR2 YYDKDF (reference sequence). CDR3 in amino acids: CATSTSLDGDLSRETQYF. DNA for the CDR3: TGTGCCACCAGCACCTCCCTGGACGGGGACCTTTCTCGAGAGACCCAGTACTTC.

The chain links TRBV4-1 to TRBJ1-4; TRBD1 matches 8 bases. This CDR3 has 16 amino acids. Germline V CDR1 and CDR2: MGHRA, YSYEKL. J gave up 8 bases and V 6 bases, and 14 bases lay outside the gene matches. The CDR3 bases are TGCGCCAGCAGGGAGGGCCGTGGCAGGGGGCAGGAAAAACTGTTTTTT. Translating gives CASREGRGRGQEKLFF.

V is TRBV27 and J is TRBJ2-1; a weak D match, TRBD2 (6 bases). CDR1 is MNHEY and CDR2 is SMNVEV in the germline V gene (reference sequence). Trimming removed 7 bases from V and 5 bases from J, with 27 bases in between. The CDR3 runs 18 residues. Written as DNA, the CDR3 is TGTGCCAGCAAAGGTCTCACGGGGCGGGACTTACTCAACAATGAGCAGTTCTTC. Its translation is CASKGLTGRDLLNNEQFF.

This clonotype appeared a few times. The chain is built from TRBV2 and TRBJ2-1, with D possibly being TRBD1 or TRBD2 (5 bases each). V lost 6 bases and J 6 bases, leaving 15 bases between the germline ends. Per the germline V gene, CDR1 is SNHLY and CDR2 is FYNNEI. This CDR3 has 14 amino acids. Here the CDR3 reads CASRRQGDGNEQFF. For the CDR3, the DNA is TGTGCCAGCAGACGCCAGGGAGATGGCAATGAGCAGTTCTTC.